The 17 T cell receptor beta chains listed next were all sequenced from one sample in a study of blood T cell repertoires in COVID-19 (dated by TCRdb to 2019 to 2021). Receptor amplification or capture employed the immunoSEQ multiplex PCR assay. Sourced from immuneACCESS, this table was stored by TCRdb with only in-frame sequences that have V and J called. A share of the clones is absent; for the studies checked, an unresolved V gene accounts for under half, and the remainder has no known explanation. The sample has 140,000 or so clones on record, around 87% of them singletons. The ten largest clonotypes hold under 6% of the sample. The sample comprised peripheral blood. Receptors were obtained from a human donor in a cohort sampled during active COVID-19.

This chain connects TRBV6-4 to TRBJ1-1; the match to TRBD1 covers 7 bases. Germline V gene sequence: CDR1 MRHNA, CDR2 SNTAGT. V was clipped by 4 bases and J by 5 bases; unmatched bases: 13. This CDR3 region has 16 residues. The CDR3 DNA reads TGTGCCAGCAGTGCAAAAGGGGGCGCATGGTTAACTGAAGCTTTCTTT. Residues: CASSAKGGAWLTEAFF.

The J gene is TRBJ1-6, the V gene TRBV10-3; perhaps TRBD1 as D (5 bases). The CDR3 is 16 amino acids. Germline V lookup: CDR1 ENHRY, CDR2 SYGVKD. The V and J ends lost 0 bases and 10 bases respectively, with 16 bases between them. Written as DNA, the CDR3 is TGTGCCATCAGTGAGTCAGGGGAAGGGGACTTGTCACCCCTCCACTTT. Translated, it gives CAISESGEGDLSPLHF.

The chain carries TRBV4-1 and TRBJ2-7, with D perhaps matching TRBD2 (5 bases). Trimming stripped 1 base from V and 3 bases from J, with 13 bases between. This CDR3 region has 15 residues. From germline, CDR1 is MGHRA and CDR2 YSYEKL. The CDR3 sequence: CASSQGPGESYEQYF. The CDR3 DNA sequence: TGCGCCAGCAGCCAAGGGCCCGGGGAAAGCTACGAGCAGTACTTC.

This chain links TRBV9 with TRBJ2-7; TRBD1 matches at 8 bases. Germline V gene sequence: CDR1 SGDLS, CDR2 YYNGEE. This CDR3 is built from 14 residues. Unmatched junction bases numbered 7, after V lost 1 base and J lost 7 bases. CDR3 region: CASSVSQGAEEQYF. The CDR3 DNA follows: TGTGCCAGCAGCGTATCGCAGGGGGCTGAAGAGCAGTACTTC.

The chain carries TRBV6-2 or TRBV6-3 and TRBJ2-1, with 9 nucleotides matching TRBD2. Germline CDR1 is MNHEY and CDR2 is SVGEGT. Trimming at V came to 4 bases and at J to 7 bases, leaving 8 bases not matched to a gene. The CDR3 sequence is 15 residues long. The chain's CDR3 is CASSSGLAGINEQFF. Here the CDR3 DNA reads TGTGCCAGCAGTTCCGGGCTAGCGGGGATAAATGAGCAGTTCTTC.

The rearrangement joins TRBV23-1 to TRBJ1-2; tentative D call: TRBD1 (6 bases). TRBV23-1 qualifies as an ORF whose function is uncertain. The germline V and J ends were trimmed by 5 bases and 4 bases, with 14 bases remaining between them. This CDR3 contains 14 residues. Here the CDR3 reads CASSRLGAFYGYTF. CDR3 nucleotides: TGCGCCAGCAGTAGACTGGGGGCCTTCTATGGCTACACCTTC.

This clone was counted at least ten times. This sequence joins TRBV7-3 and TRBJ1-4; 7 bases agree with TRBD1. The CDR3 spans 15 residues. Losses at the gene ends were 5 bases for V and 0 bases for J; bases not matched to a gene: 3. Germline V gene data show CDR1 as SGHTA and CDR2 as FQGTGA. The CDR3 sequence: CASSKTGATNEKLFF. CDR3 coding DNA: TGTGCCAGCAGCAAAACAGGGGCAACTAATGAAAAACTGTTTTTT.

The V and J genes are TRBV3-1 (or the pseudogene TRBV3-2) and TRBJ1-2, with TRBD1 as a possible D gene (6 bases). The V gene's germline CDR1 is LGHDT and CDR2 YNNKEL (reference sequence). The CDR3 loop spans 14 amino acids. V lost 0 bases to trimming and J lost 4 bases, with 9 bases between them. The CDR3 DNA sequence: TGTGCCAGCAGCCAAGACGAGGGGGTCTATGGCTACACCTTC. Translated, it gives CASSQDEGVYGYTF.

The rearrangement links TRBV19 to TRBJ1-5; TRBD1 is a possible D gene (6 bases). CDR3 length equals 15 residues. Germline V gene sequence: CDR1 LNHDA, CDR2 SQIVND (reference sequence). V was trimmed by 3 bases and J by 5 bases, leaving 14 bases between them. CDR3 sequence reads: CASSMAGGGHQPQHF. CDR3 DNA sequence: TGTGCCAGTAGTATGGCGGGGGGGGGCCATCAGCCCCAGCATTTT.

The rearrangement links TRBV2 to TRBJ1-2; D possibly corresponds to TRBD1 (5 bases). Germline V CDR1 and CDR2: SNHLY, FYNNEI. Trimming cost V 8 bases and J 6 bases, with 7 bases left between them. This CDR3 spans 10 amino acids. DNA for the CDR3: TGTGCCAGCGGGGGGAATGGCTACACCTTC. This sequence encodes CASGGNGYTF.

This clone was seen a few times. The chain joins TRBV4-1 to TRBJ1-4, with no clear D. Trimming took off 0 bases at V and 5 bases at J, with 13 bases between the two ends. Germline V gives CDR1 MGHRA, CDR2 YSYEKL. The CDR3 covers 16 residues. The CDR3 bases are TGCGCCAGCAGCCAAGAGGCAGGCCTCATCAATGAAAAACTGTTTTTT. It specifies CASSQEAGLINEKLFF.

The gene calls are TRBV5-1 and TRBJ2-1; TRBD1 might be the D (5 bases). The CDR3 loop spans 15 amino acids. Trimming removed 4 bases at V and 3 bases at J, with 14 bases between. Germline V CDR1 and CDR2: SGHRS, YFSETQ. CDR3 DNA sequence: TGCGCCAGCAGCGAGGACATCCACTTCTACAATGAGCAGTTCTTC. The encoded protein is CASSEDIHFYNEQFF.

Written as DNA, the CDR3 is TGCGCCAGCAGCCAAGAACAGGGGATAGGGTATGGCTACACCTTC. It codes for CASSQEQGIGYGYTF. The chain combines TRBV4-1 with TRBJ1-2, with 7 bases fitting TRBD1. Unmatched junction bases numbered 6, after V lost 0 bases and J lost 5 bases. The CDR3 has 15 amino acids. The germline gives CDR1 MGHRA, CDR2 YSYEKL.

This rearrangement joins TRBV7-8 to TRBJ2-3, with TRBD2 matching over 11 bases. The CDR3 has 14 residues. V trimming: 7 bases; J trimming: 5 bases; junction bases outside the gene matches: 5. CDR1 and CDR2 from the germline V gene are SGHVS and FQNEAQ. CDR3 bases: TGTGCCAGCACGATAGCGGGGGGGGGAGATACGCAGTATTTT. Amino acids: CASTIAGGGDTQYF.

This clone was seen more than once but under ten times. This chain links TRBV7-9 with TRBJ1-5; D gene uncertain. Germline loops: CDR1 SEHNR, CDR2 FQNEAQ (reference sequence). V lost 5 bases and J lost 1, with 9 bases in between. The CDR3 covers 14 residues. The CDR3 loop reads CASSRGESNQPQHF. Written as DNA, the CDR3 is TGTGCCAGCAGCCGAGGAGAGAGCAATCAGCCCCAGCATTTT.

The chain joins TRBV6-2 or TRBV6-3 to TRBJ2-7; TRBD2 matches at 11 bases. Trimming took 0 bases from V and 7 from J; bases not matched to a gene: 20. The CDR3 is made up of 20 amino acids. The germline V gene encodes CDR1 MNHEY and CDR2 SVGEGT. The CDR3 loop is CASSYSRLASGGPAFGEQYF. CDR3 sequence (DNA): TGTGCCAGCAGTTACTCGAGACTGGCTAGCGGGGGGCCCGCCTTCGGAGAGCAGTACTTC.

This sequence joins TRBV6-2 or TRBV6-3 and TRBJ2-2; 11 bases match TRBD2. The CDR3 has 16 amino acids. Germline CDR1 reads MNHEY; CDR2 reads SVGEGT. With 6 bases clipped from V and 5 bases from J, the junction kept 8 bases outside the gene matches. The CDR3 DNA reads TGTGCCAGCAGCCCTCTAGCGGGAGGAGGAACCGGGGAGCTGTTTTTT. Protein sequence: CASSPLAGGGTGELFF.